This T cell receptor beta chain was profiled in a study of blood T cell repertoires in COVID-19. The ends were cut back, 1 base at V and 8 bases at J, with 5 bases in the middle. The germline V gene encodes CDR1 MGHRA and CDR2 YSYEKL. This CDR3 spans 12 amino acids. The repertoire was sequenced with immunoSEQ multiplex PCR; TCRdb's copy has only in-frame clones and lacks some. Here the sample spans hundreds of thousands of clones, less than 90% being singletons. The clonotype originates from a woman between 25 and 40 years old who had recovered from COVID-19. What was sequenced was PBMCs or T cells enriched from blood (not recorded which). The V and J genes are TRBV4-1 and TRBJ1-4; the D is unclear. This chain's CDR3 is CASSQAGEKLFF. The CDR3 region has the DNA TGCGCCAGCAGCCAAGCGGGGGAAAAACTGTTTTTT.